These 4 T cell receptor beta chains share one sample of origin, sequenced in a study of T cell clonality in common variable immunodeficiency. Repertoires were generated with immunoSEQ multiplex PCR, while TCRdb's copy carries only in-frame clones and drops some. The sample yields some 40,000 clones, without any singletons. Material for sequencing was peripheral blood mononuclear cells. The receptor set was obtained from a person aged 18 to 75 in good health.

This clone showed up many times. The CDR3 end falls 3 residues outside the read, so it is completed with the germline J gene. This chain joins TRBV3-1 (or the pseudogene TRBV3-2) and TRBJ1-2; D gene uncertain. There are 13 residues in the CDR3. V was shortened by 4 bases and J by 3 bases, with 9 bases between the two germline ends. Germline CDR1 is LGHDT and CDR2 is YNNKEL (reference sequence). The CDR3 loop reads CASSPTDDYGYTF. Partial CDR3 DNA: TGTGCCAGCAGCCCCACAGATGACTATGGC.

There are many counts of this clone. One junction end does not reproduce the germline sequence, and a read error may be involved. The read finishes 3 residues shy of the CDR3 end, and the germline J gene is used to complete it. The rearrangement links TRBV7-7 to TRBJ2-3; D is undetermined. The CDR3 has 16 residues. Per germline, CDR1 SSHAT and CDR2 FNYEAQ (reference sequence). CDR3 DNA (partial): TGTGCTAGCAGTTTAGGGTCGGCACAGAGCACAGATACG. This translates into CASSLGSAQSTDT. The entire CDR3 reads CASSLGSAQSTDTQYF.

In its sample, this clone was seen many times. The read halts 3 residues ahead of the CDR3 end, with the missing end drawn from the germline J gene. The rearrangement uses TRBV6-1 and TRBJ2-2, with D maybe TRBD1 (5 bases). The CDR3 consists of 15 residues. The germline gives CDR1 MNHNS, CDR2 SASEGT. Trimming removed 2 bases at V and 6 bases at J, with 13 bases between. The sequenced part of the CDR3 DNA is TGTGCCAGCAGTGAACCTGGACAATGGGCCGGGGAG. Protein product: CASSEPGQWAGE. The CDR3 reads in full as CASSEPGQWAGELFF.

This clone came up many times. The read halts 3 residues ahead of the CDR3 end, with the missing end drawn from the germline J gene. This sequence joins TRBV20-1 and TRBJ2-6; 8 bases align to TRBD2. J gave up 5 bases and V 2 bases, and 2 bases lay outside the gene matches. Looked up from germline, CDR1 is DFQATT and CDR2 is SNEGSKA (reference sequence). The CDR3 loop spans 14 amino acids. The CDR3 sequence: CSARSGGWANVLTF. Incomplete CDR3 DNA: TGCAGTGCTAGAAGCGGGGGCTGGGCCAACGTC.